This T cell receptor beta chain was sequenced during a study of T-cell memory formation after mild COVID-19. The CDR3 extends over 13 amino acids. The germline V gene encodes CDR1 MGHRA and CDR2 YSYEKL. V was pared by 6 bases and J by 1 base, with 6 bases between. From 5'RACE with constant-segment primers came TCR alpha and TCR beta cDNA libraries that carried sample barcodes and UMIs. TCRdb re-analysed the 5' RACE reads in MiXCR, keeping a single row per CDR3 protein. The data show approximately 260,000 distinct CDR3 sequences, 15% to 20% seen once. Sequenced sample: PBMCs or a T cell subset sorted from them (not recorded which). V and J are TRBV4-1 and TRBJ2-2; maybe TRBD2 (5 bases). This TCR came from a man aged 18-30 years who had mild COVID-19 (a few samples of this study predate the infection). Cell type and time point are not known. CDR3 DNA sequence: TGCGCCAGCAGAGGAGGGAACACCGGGGAGCTGTTTTTT. Protein: CASRGGNTGELFF.